This TCR beta chain was identified in a study of T cells expressing NK-cell markers. For the study at large: The eight sequenced donors comprised seven who were HCMV-seropositive and one who was seronegative.

Broader study findings: Of the CD8+ T cells in roughly 6 donors, roughly 1.0-7.5% belonged to dominant NKG2C+ clonotypes. The CD3+CD56-NKG2C+ fraction was also led by these clonotypes in four donors.

TCRdb re-called the 5' RACE reads; every CDR3 protein appears as one record, without DNA. The sample table sets out 140,000 or so distinct CDR3 sequences. As concerns this clonotype: Its antigen is unknown.

Material: blood T cells: a sorted CD56 or NKG2C T cell subset, CD4+ or CD8+ T cells, or bulk PBMC T cells (not recorded which). The receptor comes from a man younger than 35 in good health.

CDR3 sequence: CASSSRVSLAGEDTDTQYF. The V call is TRBV7-7, the J call TRBJ2-3; the TCRdb D gene call, TRBD2, has no DNA to confirm it. CDR1 and CDR2 from the germline V gene are SSHAT and FNYEAQ (reference sequence). CDR3 size: 19 residues.